This T cell receptor beta chain derives from a study of blood T cell repertoires in COVID-19. Study-level information: T cells, B-cell-depleted T cells, or PBMCs provided the cDNA or gDNA that served as material.

This CDR3 contains 14 residues. The V end lost 0 bases, the J end lost 4 bases, and 7 bases lay between the germline ends. The V gene's germline CDR1 is LGHDT and CDR2 YNNKEL (reference sequence). The assay was immunoSEQ multiplex PCR, and TCRdb's table has in-frame clones only and misses some. The sample contains fewer than 200,000 clones, approximately 82% of which appear only once. This rearrangement joins TRBV3-1 (or the pseudogene TRBV3-2) to TRBJ1-3; D gene uncertain. Sequenced: PBMCs or T cells enriched from blood (not recorded which). This clonotype was sampled from a woman between 45 and 65 years old in a cohort exposed to, infected with or recovered from COVID-19 (not recorded which). CDR3 nucleotide sequence: TGTGCCAGCAGCCAAGAAGGAGGAGGAAACACCATATATTTT. It translates to CASSQEGGGNTIYF.